These 21 T cell receptor beta chains share one sample of origin, sequenced in a study of T cell changes during pregnancy in multiple sclerosis. Using immunoSEQ multiplex PCR, the repertoire was profiled, and TCRdb retains in-frame clones only, with some absent. This sample has approximately 30,000 clones, with 91% found just once. The input for sequencing was CD8+ T cells from peripheral blood mononuclear cells, taken in the second trimester of pregnancy. All receptors derive from a female donor in good health, enrolled as a control in a pregnancy study.

CDR3 bases: TGCGCCAGCAGCTTGGGTACGCTAGCGGGGGGGTCCACAGATACGCAGTATTTT. Protein sequence: CASSLGTLAGGSTDTQYF. The chain combines TRBV5-1 with TRBJ2-3; 12 bases align to TRBD2. The CDR3 consists of 18 residues. Losses at the gene ends were 0 bases for V and 2 bases for J; bases not matched to a gene: 7. Germline lookup yields CDR1 SGHRS and CDR2 YFSETQ.

This clone is a singleton in its sample. Other DNA sequences within the sample encode an identical CDR3. The chain employs TRBV30 and TRBJ2-1; perhaps TRBD2 as D (5 bases). The CDR3 contains 14 residues. Per germline, CDR1 GTSNPN and CDR2 SVGIG (reference sequence). V gave up 1 base and J gave up 0 bases, with 7 bases separating them. Here the CDR3 DNA reads TGTGCCTGGAGTGAAACTAGCTCCTACAATGAGCAGTTCTTC. This codes for CAWSETSSYNEQFF.

V usage is TRBV7-9 and J usage is TRBJ2-2, with 7 bases identical to TRBD1. Germline CDR1 is SEHNR and CDR2 is FQNEAQ (reference sequence). The V gene end was trimmed by 7 bases and the J gene end by 2 bases; junction bases not matched to a gene: 16. CDR3 size: 18 residues. For the CDR3, the DNA is TGTGCCAGCACCCGGCACCCTTGGACAGGAATAAACACCGGGGAGCTGTTTTTT. Translated: CASTRHPWTGINTGELFF.

This rearrangement joins TRBV30 to TRBJ1-1, with 9 nucleotides matching TRBD1. Losses at the gene ends were 0 bases for V and 8 bases for J; bases not matched to a gene: 1. The CDR3 runs to 12 residues. CDR1 is GTSNPN, CDR2 SVGIG, per germline (reference sequence). This CDR3 reads CAWSVGTGEAFF. CDR3 nucleotide sequence: TGTGCCTGGAGTGTAGGGACAGGGGAAGCTTTCTTT.

This clone was observed once. The V call is TRBV6-6, the J call TRBJ2-7; 8 nucleotides agree with TRBD1. With 2 bases clipped from V and 3 bases from J, the junction kept 9 bases outside the gene matches. Germline assignment: CDR1 MNHNY and CDR2 SVGAGI (reference sequence). This CDR3 has 16 residues. The CDR3 coding sequence is TGTGCCAGCAGTTACGGTCCGGACAGGGACCACTACGAGCAGTACTTC. Protein: CASSYGPDRDHYEQYF.

This clone was recorded only once. This sequence joins TRBV7-9 and TRBJ2-3, with 9 bases lining up with TRBD2. CDR1 is SEHNR and CDR2 is FQNEAQ in the germline V gene (reference sequence). Trimming at V came to 5 bases and at J to 0 bases, leaving 9 bases not matched to a gene. This CDR3 region has 17 residues. The DNA of the CDR3 is TGTGCCAGCAGCAACTCTGAGCGGGGGGCTAGCACAGATACGCAGTATTTT. Amino acids: CASSNSERGASTDTQYF.

The gene calls are TRBV7-9 and TRBJ1-6; TRBD1 matches 9 bases. The CDR3 extends over 14 amino acids. V lost 2 bases, J lost 10 bases, and 3 bases stayed unmatched. The germline CDR1 and CDR2 sequences are SEHNR and FQNEAQ (reference sequence). The CDR3 loop reads CASSLRQGESPLHF. Written as DNA, the CDR3 is TGTGCCAGCAGCTTAAGACAGGGGGAATCACCCCTCCACTTT.

Concerning this clone itself: Its ends do not fully match the called genes, so a read error is possible. The rearrangement uses TRBV7-7 and TRBJ2-1; 10 bases map to TRBD2. Per germline, CDR1 SSHAT and CDR2 FNYEAQ (reference sequence). The CDR3 length is 16 residues. This CDR3 is CASSPKSGGGLDEQFF. The CDR3 DNA follows: TGTGCTAGCAGCCCAAAAAGCGGGGGGGGTCTCGATGAGCAGTTCTTC.

The rearrangement joins TRBV10-3 to TRBJ2-6; D is perhaps TRBD1 (6 bases). Trimming left V 6 bases short and J 1 base short, with 10 bases between. This CDR3 contains 15 residues. Germline CDR1 is ENHRY and CDR2 is SYGVKD. CDR3 bases: TGTGCCATCAGAACAGGGTCTTCTGGGGCCAACGTCCTGACTTTC. Amino acid sequence: CAIRTGSSGANVLTF.

The rearrangement joins TRBV7-9 to TRBJ2-5; TRBD2 matches at 7 bases. Per the germline V gene, CDR1 is SEHNR and CDR2 is FQNEAQ (reference sequence). With 3 bases clipped from V and 2 bases from J, the junction kept 9 bases outside the gene matches. The CDR3 contains 16 residues. The CDR3 loop reads CASSFVPGGGQETQYF. The CDR3 DNA is TGTGCCAGCAGCTTCGTCCCGGGCGGGGGTCAAGAGACCCAGTACTTC.

This clone was seen a few times. The rearrangement links TRBV29-1 to TRBJ1-1, with D perhaps TRBD1 (6 bases). The CDR3 has 14 amino acids. Germline CDR1 SQVTM, CDR2 ANQGSEA. V lost 6 bases, J lost 0 bases, and 14 bases lay in between. The CDR3 DNA reads TGCAGCGTGGCAGGGGTTACGTTGAACACTGAAGCTTTCTTT. Its translation is CSVAGVTLNTEAFF.

This clone was observed a single time. The genes are TRBV7-2 and TRBJ1-2; D gene uncertain. CDR1 and CDR2 from the germline V gene are SGHTA and FQGNSA. CDR3 length: 16 amino acids. Between the trimmed V and J ends, which lost 1 base and 7 bases, there was a span of 19 bases. The CDR3 sequence is CASSLEIGGLPFGYTF. DNA for the CDR3: TGTGCCAGCAGCTTAGAAATTGGCGGCCTCCCCTTTGGCTACACCTTC.

The V and J genes are TRBV4-2 and TRBJ2-1, with 9 nucleotides matching TRBD1. CDR3 length: 16 residues. The germline V gene encodes CDR1 LGHNA and CDR2 YNFKEQ. V was pared by 4 bases and J by 4 bases, with 8 bases of the junction left unmatched. CDR3 nucleotides: TGTGCCAGCAGCCTAGAACCCGGGACAGGGTACAATGAGCAGTTCTTC. Translated: CASSLEPGTGYNEQFF.

The J gene is TRBJ1-2, the V gene TRBV9, with D possibly TRBD1 on 5 matching bases. Trimming left V 4 bases short and J 1 base short, with 17 bases between. This CDR3 comprises 16 residues. Germline V gene data show CDR1 as SGDLS and CDR2 as YYNGEE. This CDR3 reads CASSLTVPQGNYGYTF. CDR3 bases: TGTGCCAGCAGCTTAACGGTTCCCCAGGGTAACTATGGCTACACCTTC.

This chain links TRBV29-1 with TRBJ2-3; TRBD2 matches 11 bases. The V gene end was trimmed by 3 bases and the J gene end by 1 base; junction bases not matched to a gene: 3. This CDR3 is 15 amino acids long. Germline-derived CDR1 and CDR2 are SQVTM and ANQGSEA. The CDR3 here is CSVETSGVGTDTQYF. CDR3 DNA sequence: TGCAGCGTTGAGACTAGCGGGGTCGGCACAGATACGCAGTATTTT.

V and J are TRBV6-6 and TRBJ2-7; 8 bases align to TRBD1. J lost 5 bases, V lost 6 bases, and 6 bases had no gene match. The CDR3 is made up of 13 amino acids. The germline V gene encodes CDR1 MNHNY and CDR2 SVGAGI (reference sequence). The CDR3 DNA is TGTGCCAGCAGACACCAGACAGGGGACGAGCAGTACTTC. This gives the protein CASRHQTGDEQYF.

This clone was seen only once. This chain uses TRBV27 with TRBJ2-7; D might be TRBD1 (5 bases). CDR1 MNHEY and CDR2 SMNVEV come from the germline V gene (reference sequence). Between the trimmed V and J ends, which lost 3 bases and 3 bases, there was a span of 9 bases. This CDR3 comprises 13 residues. The CDR3: CASSFARDYEQYF. The CDR3 DNA follows: TGTGCCAGCAGTTTTGCCAGGGACTACGAGCAGTACTTC.

The chain links TRBV5-4 to TRBJ1-1; D is unresolved. V lost 1 base to trimming and J lost 2 bases, with 12 bases between them. Germline assignment: CDR1 SGHNT and CDR2 YYREEE (reference sequence). The length of the CDR3 is 15 residues. The CDR3 DNA follows: TGTGCCAGCAGCTTGTTCTTTCCAGAAAACACTGAAGCTTTCTTT. This codes for CASSLFFPENTEAFF.

This chain joins TRBV5-6 and TRBJ1-2; possible D gene TRBD1, 6 bases. Germline loops: CDR1 SGHDT, CDR2 YYEEEE. V was shortened by 3 bases and J by 3 bases, with 18 bases between the two germline ends. This CDR3 spans 16 amino acids. The DNA for the CDR3 is TGTGCCAGCAGCTGGATTTCAGGGGTACCCCACTATGGCTACACCTTC. Protein product: CASSWISGVPHYGYTF.

This clone was recorded only once. The chain has TRBV27 and TRBJ1-6, with D perhaps matching TRBD1 (6 bases). The CDR3 is 15 amino acids. V was pared by 8 bases and J by 11 bases, with 22 bases between. Per the germline V gene, CDR1 is MNHEY and CDR2 is SMNVEV (reference sequence). The CDR3 sequence: CASSQLGAGWTPLHF. The DNA of the CDR3 is TGTGCCAGCTCCCAACTGGGGGCAGGGTGGACACCCCTCCACTTT.

The rearrangement joins TRBV7-9 to TRBJ1-1, with D perhaps TRBD1 (5 bases). The CDR3 runs to 14 residues. V was shortened by 1 base and J by 1 base, with 7 bases between the two germline ends. In germline, CDR1 is SEHNR, CDR2 FQNEAQ (reference sequence). The CDR3 loop reads CASSLVGGNTEAFF. CDR3 DNA: TGTGCCAGCAGCTTAGTCGGGGGGAACACTGAAGCTTTCTTT.